Below, 13 T cell receptor beta chains from the same sample are listed, as sequenced in a study of blood T cell repertoires in COVID-19. Some clones are missing from TCRdb's copy, which holds only in-frame ones; the method was immunoSEQ multiplex PCR. The sample consists of around 160,000 clones, 80% to 85% of them appearing once. The material sequenced was PBMCs or T cells enriched from blood (not recorded which). These receptors were collected from a woman between 45 and 65 years old who had been exposed to COVID-19.

The chain couples TRBV10-2 to TRBJ1-5, with a tentative D call TRBD1 (6 bases). V lost 6 bases and J 1 base, leaving 13 bases between the germline ends. CDR1 WSHSY and CDR2 SAAADI come from the germline V gene. The CDR3 contains 15 residues. The CDR3, as DNA: TGCGCCAGCAGGGGGGGCGGGGGGAGCAATCAGCCCCAGCATTTT. This sequence encodes CASRGGGGSNQPQHF.

A few counts support this clone. The J gene is TRBJ2-7, the V gene TRBV4-3; unclear D gene. V lost 0 bases and J 4 bases, leaving 10 bases between the germline ends. Germline lookup yields CDR1 LGHNA and CDR2 YSLEER. The CDR3 totals 14 residues. CDR3 nucleotides: TGCGCCAGCAGCCAAGATCGATCAGTGTACGAGCAGTACTTC. It translates to CASSQDRSVYEQYF.

This chain joins TRBV3-1 (or the pseudogene TRBV3-2) and TRBJ1-6; TRBD1 might be the D (6 bases). This CDR3 is built from 16 residues. CDR1 is LGHDT, CDR2 YNNKEL, per germline (reference sequence). V was pared by 4 bases and J by 8 bases, with 18 bases between. CDR3: CASSPKQGTWDSPLHF. The CDR3 DNA is TGTGCCAGCAGCCCAAAACAGGGAACGTGGGATTCACCCCTCCACTTT.

The chain combines TRBV27 with TRBJ2-1; 13 nucleotides agree with TRBD2. CDR1 is MNHEY, CDR2 SMNVEV, per germline (reference sequence). V trimming: 6 bases; J trimming: 9 bases; junction bases outside the gene matches: 8. This CDR3 comprises 15 residues. The DNA of the CDR3 is TGTGCCAGCAGCGAATTGACTAGCGGGAGGTCTGAGCAGTTCTTC. It codes for CASSELTSGRSEQFF.

Comments on this clone: The junction differs from germline at one of its ends, possibly a read error. The V and J genes are TRBV7-7 and TRBJ2-7; the D gene is possibly TRBD2 (6 bases). Germline V gives CDR1 SSHAT, CDR2 FNYEAQ (reference sequence). This CDR3 has 18 amino acids. CDR3 DNA: TGTGCTAGCAGCTTAGCGGCCCATTTGACGGGGATGGCCTACGAGCAGTACTTC. This sequence encodes CASSLAAHLTGMAYEQYF.

The chain combines TRBV20-1 with TRBJ2-5; maybe TRBD1 (5 bases). In germline, CDR1 is DFQATT, CDR2 SNEGSKA (reference sequence). This CDR3 is 14 amino acids long. V was cut by 3 bases and J by 2 bases, with 13 bases left in between. In nucleotides, the CDR3 is TGCAGTGCTAGTAAAGGGGCAGGTCAAGAGACCCAGTACTTC. Residues: CSASKGAGQETQYF.

The chain carries TRBV7-9 and TRBJ1-1; 7 bases map to TRBD1. This CDR3 is 15 amino acids long. The J segment lost 1 base and the V segment lost 5 bases, leaving 7 bases of the junction unmatched. CDR1 and CDR2 (germline): SEHNR, FQNEAQ (reference sequence). The CDR3 DNA follows: TGTGCCAGCAGCCGGGACAGAGTAGGGAACACTGAAGCTTTCTTT. The encoded protein is CASSRDRVGNTEAFF.

J is TRBJ2-1 and V is TRBV13, with unresolved D. Germline V gene sequence: CDR1 PRHDT, CDR2 FYEKMQ (reference sequence). The CDR3 contains 13 residues. Trimming took 4 bases from V and 7 from J, leaving 11 bases between them. In DNA form, the CDR3 reads TGTGCCAGCAGCTCGACGACTGCAAATGAGCAGTTCTTC. The encoded protein is CASSSTTANEQFF.

The V and J genes are TRBV19 and TRBJ2-2; 8 bases match TRBD1. Germline CDR1 reads LNHDA; CDR2 reads SQIVND (reference sequence). The CDR3 extends over 14 amino acids. V was pared by 7 bases and J by 3 bases, with 4 bases of the junction left unmatched. In nucleotides, the CDR3 is TGTGCCAGTATAGACAGGGGCGACACCGGGGAGCTGTTTTTT. Amino acid sequence: CASIDRGDTGELFF.

This clone was observed a handful of times. The chain employs TRBV28 and TRBJ2-7; 8 bases fit TRBD2. The CDR3 is made up of 16 amino acids. Germline lookup yields CDR1 MDHEN and CDR2 SYDVKM. The V gene end was trimmed by 6 bases and the J gene end by 0 bases; junction bases not matched to a gene: 10. In DNA form, the CDR3 reads TGTGCCAGCAGACCGTCACTAGCGGTGGGCTCCTACGAGCAGTACTTC. Protein: CASRPSLAVGSYEQYF.

The gene calls are TRBV29-1 and TRBJ1-1; D is ambiguous. CDR1 and CDR2 (germline): SQVTM, ANQGSEA. V lost 4 bases to trimming and J lost 4 bases, with 13 bases between them. CDR3 size: 13 residues. CDR3 bases: TGCAGCGTTGGGTCCAGTGGAGCCACTGAAGCTTTCTTT. This translates into CSVGSSGATEAFF.

The chain links TRBV7-2 to TRBJ2-5, with D possibly TRBD2 on 6 matching bases. The CDR3 runs 14 residues. CDR1 and CDR2 from the germline V gene are SGHTA and FQGNSA. V lost 6 bases, J lost 2 bases, and 13 bases lay in between. The CDR3: CASRSRAGQETQYF. For the CDR3, the DNA is TGTGCCAGCAGGAGTCGGGCGGGGCAAGAGACCCAGTACTTC.

A single count supports this clone. The chain employs TRBV10-3 and TRBJ1-5; no clear D. Germline CDR1 ENHRY, CDR2 SYGVKD. The germline V and J ends were trimmed by 10 bases and 4 bases, with 11 bases remaining between them. The CDR3 runs to 12 residues. The DNA of the CDR3 is TGTGCCAGAGGACGGGAAAATCAGCCCCAGCATTTT. Translation: CARGRENQPQHF.